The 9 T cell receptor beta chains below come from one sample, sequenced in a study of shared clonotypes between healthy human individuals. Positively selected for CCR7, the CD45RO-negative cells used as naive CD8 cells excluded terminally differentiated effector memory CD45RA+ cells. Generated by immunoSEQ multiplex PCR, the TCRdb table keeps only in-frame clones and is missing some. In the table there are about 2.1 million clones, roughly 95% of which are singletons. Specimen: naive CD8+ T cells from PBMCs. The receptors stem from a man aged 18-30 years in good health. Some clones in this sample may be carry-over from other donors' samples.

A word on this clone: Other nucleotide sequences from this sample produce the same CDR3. As DNA, the CDR3 is TGTGCCAGCAGCGAATCCTACAATGAGCAGTTCTTC. It is translated as CASSESYNEQFF. The rearrangement links TRBV7-9 to TRBJ2-1; D uncertain. This CDR3 contains 12 residues. V lost 5 bases, J lost 1 base, and 3 bases lay in between. Germline V gene lookup returns CDR1 SEHNR and CDR2 FQNEAQ (reference sequence).

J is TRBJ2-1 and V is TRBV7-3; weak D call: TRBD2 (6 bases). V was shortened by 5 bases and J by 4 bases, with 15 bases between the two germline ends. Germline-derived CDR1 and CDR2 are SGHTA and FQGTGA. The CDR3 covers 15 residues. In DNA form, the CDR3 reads TGTGCCAGCAGCCCCTATGGGGGGATTTACAATGAGCAGTTCTTC. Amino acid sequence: CASSPYGGIYNEQFF.

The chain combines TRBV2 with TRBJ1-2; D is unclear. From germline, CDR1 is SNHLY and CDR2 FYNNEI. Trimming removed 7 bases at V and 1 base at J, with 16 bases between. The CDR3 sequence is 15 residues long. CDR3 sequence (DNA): TGTGCCAGCACCATCCCGGGCGGGGTTAACTATGGCTACACCTTC. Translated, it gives CASTIPGGVNYGYTF.

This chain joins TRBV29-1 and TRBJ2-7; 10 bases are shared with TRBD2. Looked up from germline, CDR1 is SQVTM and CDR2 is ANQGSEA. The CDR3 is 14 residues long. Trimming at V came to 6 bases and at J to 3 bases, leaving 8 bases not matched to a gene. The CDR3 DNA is TGCAGCGTGATAAGGACTAGCGGAGACTACGAGCAGTACTTC. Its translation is CSVIRTSGDYEQYF.

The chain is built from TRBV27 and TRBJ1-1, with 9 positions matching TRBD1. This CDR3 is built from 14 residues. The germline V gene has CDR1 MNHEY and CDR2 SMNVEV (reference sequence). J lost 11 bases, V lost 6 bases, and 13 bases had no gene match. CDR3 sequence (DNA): TGTGCCAGCAGGTTCACAGGGGGCGCGGAGAGGGCTTTCTTT. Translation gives CASRFTGGAERAFF.

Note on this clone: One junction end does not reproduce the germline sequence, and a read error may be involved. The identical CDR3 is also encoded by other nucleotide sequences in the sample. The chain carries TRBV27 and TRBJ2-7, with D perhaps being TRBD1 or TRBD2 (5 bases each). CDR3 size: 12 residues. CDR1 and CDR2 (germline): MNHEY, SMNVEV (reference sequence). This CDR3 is CASSFLGDEQYF. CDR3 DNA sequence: TGTGCCAGCAGTTTTCTAGGGGACGAACAGTACTTC.

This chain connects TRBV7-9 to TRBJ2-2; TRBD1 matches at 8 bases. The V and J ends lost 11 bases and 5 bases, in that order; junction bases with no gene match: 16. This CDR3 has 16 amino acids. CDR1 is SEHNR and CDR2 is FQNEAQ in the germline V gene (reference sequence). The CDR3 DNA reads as TGTGCCTCAAGCCCAGGGGGCGCTTCCTCAACCGGGGAGCTGTTTTTT. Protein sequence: CASSPGGASSTGELFF.

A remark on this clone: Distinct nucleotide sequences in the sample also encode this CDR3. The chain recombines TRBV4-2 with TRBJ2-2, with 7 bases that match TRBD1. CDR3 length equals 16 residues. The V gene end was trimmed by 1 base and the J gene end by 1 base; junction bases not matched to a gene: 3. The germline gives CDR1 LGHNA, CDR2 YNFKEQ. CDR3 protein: CASSQVAGGNTGELFF. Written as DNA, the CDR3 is TGTGCCAGCAGCCAAGTAGCAGGGGGGAACACCGGGGAGCTGTTTTTT.

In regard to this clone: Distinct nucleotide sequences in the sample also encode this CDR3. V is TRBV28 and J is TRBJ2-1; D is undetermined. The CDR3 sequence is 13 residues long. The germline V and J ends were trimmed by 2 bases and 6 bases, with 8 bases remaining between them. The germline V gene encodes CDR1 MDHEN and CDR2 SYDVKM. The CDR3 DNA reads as TGTGCCAGCAGTTTAATTAGAGGCAATGAGCAGTTCTTC. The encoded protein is CASSLIRGNEQFF.